This TCR beta chain stems from a study of cytotoxic CD8 clonotypes in ibrutinib-treated CLL. Study details: Overall, some 24 responses were partial and 2 complete; following median 68 months, approximately 15 patients stayed remitted and 12 progressed. General study results and limits: The study found baseline clonality above age-matched healthy donors, tracking circulating CD8+ T-cell counts.

A remark on this clone: Its antigen is not known.

Some clones are missing from TCRdb's copy, which holds only in-frame ones; the method was immunoSEQ multiplex PCR. Of around 70,000 clones in the sample, 75% to 95% were seen once. V lost 4 bases and J 6 bases, leaving 13 bases between the germline ends. The CDR3 sequence is 13 residues long. Germline V gene data show CDR1 as WNHNN and CDR2 as SYGVQD (reference sequence). Cryopreserved PBMCs yielded about 2.1 micrograms of genomic DNA for TCR beta libraries. The chain combines TRBV10-1 with TRBJ2-7; the D gene could be TRBD1 or TRBD2 (5 bases each). This receptor was identified in a human donor with chronic lymphocytic leukemia. Material: PBMCs, obtained after 12 months of ibrutinib treatment. This CDR3 is CASSAGPYSEQYF. The CDR3, as DNA: TGCGCCAGCAGTGCGGGACCCTACTCCGAGCAGTACTTC.